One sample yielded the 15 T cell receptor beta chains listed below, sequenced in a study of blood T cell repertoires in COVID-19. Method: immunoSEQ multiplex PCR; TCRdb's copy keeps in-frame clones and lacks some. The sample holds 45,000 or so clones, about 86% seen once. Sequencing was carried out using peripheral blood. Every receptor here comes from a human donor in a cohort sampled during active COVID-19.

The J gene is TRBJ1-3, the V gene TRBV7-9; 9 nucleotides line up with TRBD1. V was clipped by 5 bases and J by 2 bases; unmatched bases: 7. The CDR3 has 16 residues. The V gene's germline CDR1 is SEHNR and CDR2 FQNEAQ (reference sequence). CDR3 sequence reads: CASSPTGGFAGNTIYF. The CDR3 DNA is TGTGCCAGCAGCCCCACAGGGGGCTTTGCTGGAAACACCATATATTTT.

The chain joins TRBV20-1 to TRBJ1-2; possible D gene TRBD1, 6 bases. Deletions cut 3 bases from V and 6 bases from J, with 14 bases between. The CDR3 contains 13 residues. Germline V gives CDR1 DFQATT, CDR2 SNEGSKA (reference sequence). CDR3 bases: TGCAGTGCTAGTCTACAGGGCTGGAATGGCTACACCTTC. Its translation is CSASLQGWNGYTF.

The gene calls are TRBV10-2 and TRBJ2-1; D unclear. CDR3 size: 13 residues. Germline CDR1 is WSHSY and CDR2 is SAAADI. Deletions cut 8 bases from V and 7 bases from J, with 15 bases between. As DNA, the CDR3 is TGCGCCAGCGCGCCGGCGGTTCTAAATGAGCAGTTCTTC. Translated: CASAPAVLNEQFF.

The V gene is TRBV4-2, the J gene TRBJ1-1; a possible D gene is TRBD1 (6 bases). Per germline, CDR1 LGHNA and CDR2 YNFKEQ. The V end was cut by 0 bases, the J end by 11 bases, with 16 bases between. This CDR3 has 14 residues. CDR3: CASSQEGSTGTAFF. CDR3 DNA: TGTGCCAGCAGCCAAGAGGGGTCTACAGGGACGGCTTTCTTT.

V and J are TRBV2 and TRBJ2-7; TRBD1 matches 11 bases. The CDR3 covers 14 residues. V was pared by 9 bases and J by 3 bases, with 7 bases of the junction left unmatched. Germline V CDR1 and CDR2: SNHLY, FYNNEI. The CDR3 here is CASSRDRGYYEQYF. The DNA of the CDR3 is TGTGCCAGTAGCCGGGACAGGGGGTACTACGAGCAGTACTTC. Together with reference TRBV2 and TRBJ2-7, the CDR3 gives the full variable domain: EPEVTQTPSHQVTQMGQEVILRCVPISNHLYFYWYRQILGQKVEFLVSFYNNEISEKSEIFDDQFSVERPDGSNFTLKIRSTKLEDSAMYFCASSRDRGYYEQYFGPGTRLTVT.

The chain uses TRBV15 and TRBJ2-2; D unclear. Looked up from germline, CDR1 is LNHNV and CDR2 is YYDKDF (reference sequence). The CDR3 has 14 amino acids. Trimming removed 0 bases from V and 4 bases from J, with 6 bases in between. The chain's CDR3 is CATSRDRGTGELFF. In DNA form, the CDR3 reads TGTGCCACCAGCAGAGATCGCGGCACCGGGGAGCTGTTTTTT.

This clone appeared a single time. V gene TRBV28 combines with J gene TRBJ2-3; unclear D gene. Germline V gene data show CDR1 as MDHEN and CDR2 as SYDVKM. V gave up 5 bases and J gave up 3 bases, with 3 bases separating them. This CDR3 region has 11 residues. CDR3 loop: CASSLTDTQYF. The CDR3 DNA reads TGTGCCAGCAGTCTGACAGATACGCAGTATTTT. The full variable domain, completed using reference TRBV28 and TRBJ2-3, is DVKVTQSSRYLVKRTGEKVFLECVQDMDHENMFWYRQDPGLGLRLIYFSYDVKMKEKGDIPEGYSVSREKKERFSLILESASTNQTSMYLCASSLTDTQYFGPGTRLTVL.

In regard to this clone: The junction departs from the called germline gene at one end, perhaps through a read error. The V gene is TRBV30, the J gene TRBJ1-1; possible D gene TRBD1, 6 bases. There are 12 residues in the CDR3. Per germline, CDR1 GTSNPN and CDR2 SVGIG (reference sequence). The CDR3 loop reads CAWGRTDTEAFF. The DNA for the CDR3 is TGTGCCTGGGGACGGACAGACACCGAAGCTTTCTTT.

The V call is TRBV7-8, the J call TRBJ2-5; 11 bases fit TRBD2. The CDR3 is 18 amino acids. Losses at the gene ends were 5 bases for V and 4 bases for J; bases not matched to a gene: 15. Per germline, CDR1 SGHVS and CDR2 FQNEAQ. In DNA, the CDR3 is TGTGCCAGCAGCCCGGTCCCGGGACTAGCGGTCGGGACAGAGACCCAGTACTTC. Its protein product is CASSPVPGLAVGTETQYF.

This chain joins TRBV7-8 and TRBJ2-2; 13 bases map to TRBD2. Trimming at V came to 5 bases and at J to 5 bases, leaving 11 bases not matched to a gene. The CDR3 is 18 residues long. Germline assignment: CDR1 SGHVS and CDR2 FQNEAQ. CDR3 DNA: TGTGCCAGCAGCCGACTACCGGGACTAGCGGGGATTACCGGGGAGCTGTTTTTT. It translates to CASSRLPGLAGITGELFF.

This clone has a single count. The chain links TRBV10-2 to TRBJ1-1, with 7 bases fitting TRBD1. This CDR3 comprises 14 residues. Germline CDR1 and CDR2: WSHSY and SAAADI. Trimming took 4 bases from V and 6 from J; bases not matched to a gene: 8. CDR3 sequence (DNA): TGCGCCAGCAGTGGAAACAGGGGAATCGCTGAAGCTTTCTTT. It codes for CASSGNRGIAEAFF.

DNA for the CDR3: TGTGCCAGCAGCGAACTAGCGGGGGGGCCGGGTGAGCAGTTCTTC. It translates to CASSELAGGPGEQFF. This sequence joins TRBV6-4 and TRBJ2-1; 13 nucleotides line up with TRBD2. The CDR3 runs to 15 residues. V shed 6 bases, J shed 9 bases, and the junction held 8 bases outside the gene matches. Germline V lookup: CDR1 MRHNA, CDR2 SNTAGT.

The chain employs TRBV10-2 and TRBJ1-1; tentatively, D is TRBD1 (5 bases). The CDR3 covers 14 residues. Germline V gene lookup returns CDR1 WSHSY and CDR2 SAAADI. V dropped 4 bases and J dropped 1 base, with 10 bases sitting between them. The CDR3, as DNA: TGCGCCAGCAGTGTGACAGTCCAGAACACTGAAGCTTTCTTT. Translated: CASSVTVQNTEAFF.

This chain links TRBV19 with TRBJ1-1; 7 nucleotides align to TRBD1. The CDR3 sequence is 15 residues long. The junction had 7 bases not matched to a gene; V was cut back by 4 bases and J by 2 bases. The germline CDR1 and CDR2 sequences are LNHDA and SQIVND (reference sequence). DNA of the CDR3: TGTGCCAGTAGTAAAGGACAGGTTTTAAACACTGAAGCTTTCTTT. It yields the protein CASSKGQVLNTEAFF.

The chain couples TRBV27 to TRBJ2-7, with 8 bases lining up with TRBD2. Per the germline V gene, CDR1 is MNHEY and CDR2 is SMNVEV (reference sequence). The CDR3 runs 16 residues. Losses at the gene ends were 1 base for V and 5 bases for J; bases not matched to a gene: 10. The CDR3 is CASSLWAGGGLNEQYF. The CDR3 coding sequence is TGTGCCAGCAGTTTATGGGCTGGCGGGGGGCTAAACGAGCAGTACTTC.